Shown below are 5 T cell receptor beta chains from a single sample sequenced in a study of shared clonotypes between healthy human individuals. Data came from immunoSEQ multiplex PCR; TCRdb stores just in-frame clones and leaves some out. The sample has about 2.3 million clones, 92% seen once. The specimen was naive CD4+ T cells from PBMCs. As to subset: CD45RA+ positively selected. The receptors were gathered from a man aged 18 to 30 in good health. Some clones in this sample may be carry-over from other donors' samples.

V gene TRBV15 combines with J gene TRBJ2-5; possibly TRBD1 for D (5 bases). CDR1 and CDR2 from the germline V gene are LNHNV and YYDKDF (reference sequence). V was shortened by 0 bases and J by 5 bases, with 13 bases between the two germline ends. This CDR3 comprises 15 residues. The DNA for the CDR3 is TGTGCCACCAGCAGAGATCCGGTCTCAGGGGAGACCCAGTACTTC. Translation gives CATSRDPVSGETQYF.

The V gene is TRBV18, the J gene TRBJ1-1; TRBD1 agrees at 8 bases. V gave up 3 bases and J gave up 10 bases; unmatched junction bases: 7. The CDR3 covers 13 residues. The germline V gene has CDR1 KGHSH and CDR2 LQKENI. CDR3 nucleotide sequence: TGTGCCAGCTCACCGCAAGACAGGGGAGCAGCTTTCTTT. Residues: CASSPQDRGAAFF.

The chain links TRBV7-9 to TRBJ2-1; no clear D. Germline assignment: CDR1 SEHNR and CDR2 FQNEAQ (reference sequence). Trimming shortened V by 6 bases and J by 2 bases, and 11 bases separated the two germline ends. The CDR3 has 14 residues. Here the CDR3 DNA reads TGTGCCAGCAGTTCCGCCGGAGCCTACAATGAGCAGTTCTTC. The encoded protein is CASSSAGAYNEQFF.

The chain links TRBV27 to TRBJ2-6, with D unclear. Between the trimmed V and J ends, which lost 6 bases and 0 bases, there was a span of 3 bases. CDR1 is MNHEY and CDR2 is SMNVEV in the germline V gene (reference sequence). This CDR3 has 13 amino acids. The CDR3 sequence is CASRNSGANVLTF. CDR3 DNA: TGTGCCAGCAGAAACTCTGGGGCCAACGTCCTGACTTTC.

Worth noting for this clone: Other DNA sequences in the sample encode the same CDR3. The chain couples TRBV10-3 to TRBJ2-5; no clear D. CDR3 length equals 11 residues. The ends were cut back, 4 bases at V and 4 bases at J, with 4 bases in the middle. Germline V gene lookup returns CDR1 ENHRY and CDR2 SYGVKD. CDR3 in amino acids: CAISGGETQYF. CDR3 DNA sequence: TGTGCCATCAGTGGAGGAGAGACCCAGTACTTC.